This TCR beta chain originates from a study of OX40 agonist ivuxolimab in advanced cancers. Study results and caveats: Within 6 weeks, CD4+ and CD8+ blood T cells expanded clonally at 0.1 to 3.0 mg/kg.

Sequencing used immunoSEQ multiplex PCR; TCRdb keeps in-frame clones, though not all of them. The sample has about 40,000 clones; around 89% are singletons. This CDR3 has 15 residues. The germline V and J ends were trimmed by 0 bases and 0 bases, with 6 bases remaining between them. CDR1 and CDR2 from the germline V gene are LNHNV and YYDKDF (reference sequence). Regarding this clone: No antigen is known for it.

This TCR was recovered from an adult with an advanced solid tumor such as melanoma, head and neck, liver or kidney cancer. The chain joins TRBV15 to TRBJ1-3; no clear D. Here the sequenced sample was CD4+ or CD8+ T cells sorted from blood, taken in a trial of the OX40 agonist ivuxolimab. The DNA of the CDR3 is TGTGCCACCAGCAGAGACCGAGGCTCTGGAAACACCATATATTTT. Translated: CATSRDRGSGNTIYF.